Listed here are 25 T cell receptor beta chains from one sample, sequenced in a study of cytomegalovirus exposure and HLA in healthy donors. PCR employed 60 Vbeta and 13 Jbeta primers. Repertoires were generated with immunoSEQ multiplex PCR, while TCRdb's copy carries only in-frame clones and drops some. This repertoire includes some 130,000 clones. Sequenced sample: PBMCs. All receptors come from a middle-aged woman in good health and CMV-seronegative.

The rearrangement joins TRBV10-3 to TRBJ2-2; TRBD2 matches 16 bases. Germline loops: CDR1 ENHRY, CDR2 SYGVKD. This CDR3 is built from 17 residues. V dropped 7 bases and J dropped 3; count of bases not matched to a gene: 5. CDR3 DNA sequence: TGTGCCATCACGGGGACTAGCGGGGGGGCCGACACCGGGGAGCTGTTTTTT. Protein: CAITGTSGGADTGELFF.

The V call is TRBV21-1, the J call TRBJ1-2; the DNA was not used to check the table's D call, TRBD1. TRBV21-1 is a known pseudogene. The CDR3 extends over 15 amino acids. The CDR3 nucleotides read TGTGCCAGCAGCAAACACAGGGGGTTTAGCTATGGCTACACCTTC. Translated, it gives CASSKHRGFSYGYTF.

This chain links TRBV4-2 with TRBJ1-1; D remains unclear. CDR1 is LGHNA, CDR2 YNFKEQ, per germline. V gave up 0 bases and J gave up 2 bases, with 7 bases separating them. This CDR3 has 14 residues. The CDR3 spells CASSQDMANTEAFF. The CDR3 DNA is TGTGCCAGCAGCCAAGATATGGCCAACACTGAAGCTTTCTTT.

V usage is TRBV5-8 and J usage is TRBJ1-4; the D is unclear. Between the trimmed V and J ends, which lost 5 bases and 6 bases, there was a span of 17 bases. The CDR3 is made up of 15 amino acids. Germline CDR1 is SGHTS and CDR2 is YDEGEE. The CDR3 protein is CASRQVGSTYEKLFF. For the CDR3, the DNA is TGTGCCAGCAGGCAGGTTGGGTCTACCTATGAAAAACTGTTTTTT.

A word on this clone: The junction departs from germline at one end; a sequencing error may be responsible. The rearrangement uses TRBV7-8 and TRBJ1-5; 7 positions match TRBD1. There are 17 residues in the CDR3. The germline CDR1 and CDR2 sequences are SGHVS and FQNEAQ. CDR3 DNA: TGTGCCAGCAGCTTAGCGGGCGACAGGGAATTTAATCGGCCCCAGCATTTT. Translated, it gives CASSLAGDREFNRPQHF. Variable domain in full (rest from reference TRBV7-8 and TRBJ1-5): GAGVSQSPRYKVAKRGQDVALRCDPISGHVSLFWYQQALGQGPEFLTYFQNEAQLDKSGLPSDRFFAERPEGSVSTLKIQRTQQEDSAVYLCASSLAGDREFNRPQHFGDGTRLSIL.

This chain links TRBV5-4 with TRBJ1-4; 7 nucleotides agree with TRBD1. From germline, CDR1 is SGHNT and CDR2 YYREEE (reference sequence). The CDR3 totals 14 residues. V shed 1 base and J 7 bases; nucleotides not matched to a gene: 4. CDR3 loop: CASSLWQGGEKLFF. As DNA, the CDR3 is TGTGCCAGCAGCTTGTGGCAGGGGGGTGAAAAACTGTTTTTT. Variable domain in full (rest from reference TRBV5-4 and TRBJ1-4): ETGVTQSPTHLIKTRGQQVTLRCSSQSGHNTVSWYQQALGQGPQFIFQYYREEENGRGNFPPRFSGLQFPNYSSELNVNALELDDSALYLCASSLWQGGEKLFFGSGTQLSVL.

The chain joins TRBV19 to TRBJ1-6; TRBD1 matches 8 bases. V was clipped by 3 bases and J by 9 bases; unmatched bases: 4. This CDR3 is 14 amino acids long. The germline V gene has CDR1 LNHDA and CDR2 SQIVND (reference sequence). CDR3 coding DNA: TGTGCCAGTAGTATGGGGACAGGCGCTTCACCCCTCCACTTT. Its protein product is CASSMGTGASPLHF.

V is TRBV7-9 and J is TRBJ1-4, with TRBD1 identical over 7 bases. The length of the CDR3 is 16 residues. CDR1 is SEHNR, CDR2 FQNEAQ, per germline (reference sequence). The J segment lost 3 bases and the V segment lost 1 base, leaving 5 bases of the junction unmatched. The CDR3 nucleotides are TGTGCCAGCAGCTTAGGCAGGGGGTTCGCTAATGAAAAACTGTTTTTT. The encoded protein is CASSLGRGFANEKLFF.

This rearrangement joins TRBV9 to TRBJ1-6, with a possible D match to TRBD1 (5 bases). V dropped 1 base and J dropped 10 bases, with 15 bases sitting between them. The CDR3 is 15 amino acids. The germline gives CDR1 SGDLS, CDR2 YYNGEE. The CDR3 here is CASSVNLGTGSPLHF. CDR3 in DNA: TGTGCCAGCAGCGTAAACCTGGGAACAGGCTCACCCCTCCACTTT.

V usage is TRBV5-1 and J usage is TRBJ1-2; 8 nucleotides align to TRBD1. The CDR3 loop spans 16 amino acids. Germline V gene lookup returns CDR1 SGHRS and CDR2 YFSETQ. V dropped 4 bases and J dropped 0; count of bases not matched to a gene: 8. The CDR3 loop is CASSPRQGPANYGYTF. Here the CDR3 DNA reads TGCGCCAGCAGCCCGCGACAGGGGCCAGCTAACTATGGCTACACCTTC.

As regards this clone: Within the sample, other DNA sequences also encode this same CDR3. The V call is TRBV18, the J call TRBJ2-7; TRBD1 agrees at 12 bases. Germline assignment: CDR1 KGHSH and CDR2 LQKENI. CDR3 size: 14 residues. In DNA form, the CDR3 reads TGCGCCAGCTCACCGGGACAGGGGGCCCCCGAGCAGTACGTC. This translates into CASSPGQGAPEQYV.

This rearrangement joins TRBV15 to TRBJ2-7, with 9 nucleotides matching TRBD1. The length of the CDR3 is 16 residues. The trim removed 0 bases at V and 3 bases at J, leaving 6 bases unmatched. Germline V gene data show CDR1 as LNHNV and CDR2 as YYDKDF (reference sequence). Written as DNA, the CDR3 is TGTGCCACCAGCAGAGATCTTCCGGGACAGGGCTACGAGCAGTACGTC. The encoded protein is CATSRDLPGQGYEQYV.

The chain couples TRBV15 to TRBJ2-1; D is undetermined. Trimming took 0 bases from V and 0 from J, leaving 12 bases between them. Germline V gene sequence: CDR1 LNHNV, CDR2 YYDKDF (reference sequence). The CDR3 runs 17 residues. CDR3 nucleotide sequence: TGTGCCACCAGCAGAGATCCGGCGGAGAGCTCCTACAATGAGCAGTTCTTC. Its translation is CATSRDPAESSYNEQFF.

The V and J genes are TRBV9 and TRBJ1-2, with 7 bases that match TRBD1. CDR1 and CDR2 (germline): SGDLS, YYNGEE. The CDR3 has 14 residues. V was pared by 0 bases and J by 7 bases, with 6 bases of the junction left unmatched. This CDR3 reads CASSVALRGLGYTF. The CDR3 nucleotides are TGTGCCAGCAGCGTAGCATTAAGGGGGCTTGGCTACACCTTC.

The chain links TRBV6-4 to TRBJ1-2, with 10 bases fitting TRBD1. This CDR3 has 17 amino acids. The V gene end was trimmed by 2 bases and the J gene end by 4 bases; junction bases not matched to a gene: 10. CDR1 MRHNA and CDR2 SNTAGT come from the germline V gene. CDR3 sequence (DNA): TGTGCCAGCAGTGACGGGGACAGGGGAAGAGGGGCCTATGGCTACACCTTC. Amino acids: CASSDGDRGRGAYGYTF.

The chain links TRBV19 to TRBJ2-1; 11 bases align to TRBD1. From germline, CDR1 is LNHDA and CDR2 SQIVND (reference sequence). CDR3 length equals 15 residues. V dropped 5 bases and J dropped 7; count of bases not matched to a gene: 7. CDR3 region: CASSLRTGGPNEQFF. The CDR3 region has the DNA TGTGCCAGTAGTCTCCGGACAGGGGGCCCTAATGAGCAGTTCTTC.

The chain employs TRBV29-1 and TRBJ1-2; D uncertain. This CDR3 has 15 amino acids. The germline CDR1 and CDR2 sequences are SQVTM and ANQGSEA. With 0 bases removed from V and 3 bases from J, the gap between germline ends came to 14 bases. The CDR3 protein is CSVEDRGRAHYGYTF. In nucleotides, the CDR3 is TGCAGCGTTGAAGATCGAGGGAGGGCCCACTATGGCTACACCTTC.

In DNA, the CDR3 is TGTGCCAGCAGCTTTTCCAGGGCCTACGAGCAGTACGTC. Its translation is CASSFSRAYEQYV. This chain links TRBV7-9 with TRBJ2-7; D may be TRBD1 (5 bases). The CDR3 has 13 amino acids. CDR1 and CDR2 from the germline V gene are SEHNR and FQNEAQ (reference sequence). Trimming removed 3 bases at V and 2 bases at J, with 8 bases between.

V usage is TRBV19 and J usage is TRBJ1-2; 9 nucleotides align to TRBD1. Germline V gene data show CDR1 as LNHDA and CDR2 as SQIVND (reference sequence). The CDR3 covers 14 residues. J was trimmed by 4 bases and V by 7 bases; bases with no gene match: 7. The CDR3 DNA is TGTGCCAGTACCCCGGGACAGGGTATCTATGGCTACACCTTC. Translation gives CASTPGQGIYGYTF.

The chain employs TRBV5-1 and TRBJ1-1; no definite D call. CDR3 size: 14 residues. V was shortened by 4 bases and J by 1 base, with 11 bases between the two germline ends. Germline lookup yields CDR1 SGHRS and CDR2 YFSETQ. The CDR3 protein is CASSHPPENTEAFF. CDR3 coding DNA: TGCGCCAGCAGCCACCCCCCAGAGAACACTGAAGCTTTCTTT.

As to this clone: This same CDR3 is encoded by further DNA sequences in the sample. This sequence joins TRBV7-9 and TRBJ1-1, with a tentative D call TRBD1 (6 bases). The CDR3 sequence is 14 residues long. CDR1 and CDR2 (germline): SEHNR, FQNEAQ (reference sequence). Deletions cut 1 base from V and 4 bases from J, with 10 bases between. DNA for the CDR3: TGTGCCAGCAGCTTAGGTCAGGGGAGCACTGAAGCTTTCTTT. The encoded protein is CASSLGQGSTEAFF.

V and J are TRBV19 and TRBJ1-4; D may be TRBD1 (5 bases). Trimming stripped 3 bases from V and 1 base from J, with 6 bases between. This CDR3 is 14 amino acids long. CDR1 is LNHDA, CDR2 SQIVND, per germline (reference sequence). CDR3 sequence reads: CASSMQGTNEKLFF. The DNA for the CDR3 is TGTGCCAGTAGTATGCAGGGAACTAATGAAAAACTGTTTTTT.

V and J are TRBV7-9 and TRBJ2-1; TRBD1 aligns across 9 bases. CDR3 size: 12 residues. Germline CDR1 SEHNR, CDR2 FQNEAQ (reference sequence). With V trimmed by 4 bases and J by 12 bases, 4 bases remained unmatched. The CDR3 protein is CASSWDRVMQFF. The CDR3 region has the DNA TGTGCCAGCAGCTGGGACAGGGTAATGCAGTTCTTC.

V is TRBV15 and J is TRBJ2-1; TRBD1 is a possible D gene (5 bases). The V end lost 0 bases, the J end lost 5 bases, and 8 bases lay between the germline ends. Germline CDR1 and CDR2: LNHNV and YYDKDF (reference sequence). The CDR3 loop spans 14 amino acids. The chain's CDR3 is CATSREAGNNEQFF. The CDR3 DNA follows: TGTGCCACCAGCAGAGAGGCAGGGAACAATGAGCAGTTCTTC.

DNA for the CDR3: TGCGCCAGCAGCTTGGGGCAGGCTACCTATGGCTACACCTTC. This translates into CASSLGQATYGYTF. The V gene is TRBV5-1, the J gene TRBJ1-2; no reliable D call. V lost 0 bases, J lost 4 bases, and 10 bases lay in between. There are 14 residues in the CDR3. Germline V lookup: CDR1 SGHRS, CDR2 YFSETQ. The full variable domain, with the rest looked up from reference TRBV5-1 and TRBJ1-2, is KAGVTQTPRYLIKTRGQQVTLSCSPISGHRSVSWYQQTPGQGLQFLFEYFSETQRNKGNFPGRFSGRQFSNSRSEMNVSTLELGDSALYLCASSLGQATYGYTFGSGTRLTVV.